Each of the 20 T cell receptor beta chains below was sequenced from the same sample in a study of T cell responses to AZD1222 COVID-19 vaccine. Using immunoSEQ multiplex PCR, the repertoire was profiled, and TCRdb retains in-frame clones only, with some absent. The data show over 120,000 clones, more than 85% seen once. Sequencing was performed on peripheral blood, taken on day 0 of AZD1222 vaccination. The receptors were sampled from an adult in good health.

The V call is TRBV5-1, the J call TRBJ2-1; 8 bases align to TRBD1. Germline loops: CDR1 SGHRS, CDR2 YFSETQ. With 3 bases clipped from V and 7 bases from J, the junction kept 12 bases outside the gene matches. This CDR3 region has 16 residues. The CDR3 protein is CASSSGQAPQPNEQFF. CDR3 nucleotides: TGCGCCAGCAGCTCGGGACAGGCACCTCAACCGAATGAGCAGTTCTTC.

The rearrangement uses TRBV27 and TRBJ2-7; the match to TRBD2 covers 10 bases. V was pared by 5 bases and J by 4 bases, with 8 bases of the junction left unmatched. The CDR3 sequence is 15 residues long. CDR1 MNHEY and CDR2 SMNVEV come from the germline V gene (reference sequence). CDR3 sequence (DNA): TGTGCCAGCAGTCCCCTAGCGGGAGCAGGGTACGAGCAGTACTTC. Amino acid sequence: CASSPLAGAGYEQYF.

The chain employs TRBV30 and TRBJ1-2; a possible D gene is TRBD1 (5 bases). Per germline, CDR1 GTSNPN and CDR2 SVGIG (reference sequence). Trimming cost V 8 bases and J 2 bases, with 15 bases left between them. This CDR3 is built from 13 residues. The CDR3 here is CALTSQGNYGYTF. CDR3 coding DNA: TGTGCCCTTACAAGCCAGGGAAACTATGGCTACACCTTC.

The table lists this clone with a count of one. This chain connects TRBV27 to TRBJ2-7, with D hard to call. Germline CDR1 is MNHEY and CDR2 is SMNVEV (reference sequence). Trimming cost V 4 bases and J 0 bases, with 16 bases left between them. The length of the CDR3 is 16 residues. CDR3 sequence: CASSSGLLARSYEQYF. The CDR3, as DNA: TGTGCCAGCAGTTCTGGCCTGTTGGCTCGCTCCTACGAGCAGTACTTC.

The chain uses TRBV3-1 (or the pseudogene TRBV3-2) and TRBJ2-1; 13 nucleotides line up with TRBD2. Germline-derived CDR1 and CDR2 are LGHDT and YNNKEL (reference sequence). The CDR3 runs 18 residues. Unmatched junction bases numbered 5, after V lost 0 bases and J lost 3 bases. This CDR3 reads CASSQETSGRILYNEQFF. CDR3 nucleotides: TGTGCCAGCAGCCAAGAGACTAGCGGGAGGATCCTCTACAATGAGCAGTTCTTC.

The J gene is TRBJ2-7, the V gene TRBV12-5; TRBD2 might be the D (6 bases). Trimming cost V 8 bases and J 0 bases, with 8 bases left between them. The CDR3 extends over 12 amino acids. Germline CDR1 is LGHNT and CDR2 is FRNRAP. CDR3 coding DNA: TGTGCTAGTTGGGGGGACTCCTACGAGCAGTACTTC. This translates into CASWGDSYEQYF.

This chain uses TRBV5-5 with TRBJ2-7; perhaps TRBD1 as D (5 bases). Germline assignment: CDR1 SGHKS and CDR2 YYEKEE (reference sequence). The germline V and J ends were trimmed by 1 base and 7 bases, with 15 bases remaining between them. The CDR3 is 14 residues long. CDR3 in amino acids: CASSLMAGPGEQYF. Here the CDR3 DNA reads TGTGCCAGCAGCTTGATGGCAGGCCCAGGGGAGCAGTACTTC.

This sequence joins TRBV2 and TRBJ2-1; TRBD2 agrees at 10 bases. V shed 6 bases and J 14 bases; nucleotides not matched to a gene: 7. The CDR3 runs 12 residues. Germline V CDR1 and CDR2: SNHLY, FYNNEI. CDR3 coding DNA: TGTGCCAGCAGGGCGGGACTAGCGAGAGAGTTCTTC. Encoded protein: CASRAGLAREFF. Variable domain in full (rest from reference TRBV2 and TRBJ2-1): EPEVTQTPSHQVTQMGQEVILRCVPISNHLYFYWYRQILGQKVEFLVSFYNNEISEKSEIFDDQFSVERPDGSNFTLKIRSTKLEDSAMYFCASRAGLAREFFGPGTRLTVL.

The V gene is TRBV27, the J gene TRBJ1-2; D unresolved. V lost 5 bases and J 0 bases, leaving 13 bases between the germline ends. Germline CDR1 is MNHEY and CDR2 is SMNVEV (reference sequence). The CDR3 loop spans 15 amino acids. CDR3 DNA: TGTGCCAGCAGTGCCGGACTGCGCGCTAACTATGGCTACACCTTC. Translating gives CASSAGLRANYGYTF.

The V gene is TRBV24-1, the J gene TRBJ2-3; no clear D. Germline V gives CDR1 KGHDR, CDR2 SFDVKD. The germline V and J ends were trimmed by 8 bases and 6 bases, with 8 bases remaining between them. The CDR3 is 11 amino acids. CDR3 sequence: CATTVGDTQYF. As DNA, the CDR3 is TGTGCCACCACGGTAGGCGATACGCAGTATTTT.

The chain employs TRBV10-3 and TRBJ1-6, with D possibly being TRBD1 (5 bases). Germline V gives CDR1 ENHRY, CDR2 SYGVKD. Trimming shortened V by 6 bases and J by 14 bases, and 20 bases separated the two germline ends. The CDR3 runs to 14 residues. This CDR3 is CAISAVGAVQALHF. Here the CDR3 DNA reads TGTGCCATCAGCGCCGTTGGGGCCGTGCAGGCCCTCCACTTT.

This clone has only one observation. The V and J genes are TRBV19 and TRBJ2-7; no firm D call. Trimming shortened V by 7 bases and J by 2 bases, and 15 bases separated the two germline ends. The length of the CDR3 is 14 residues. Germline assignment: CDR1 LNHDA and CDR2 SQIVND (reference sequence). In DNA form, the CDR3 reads TGTGCCAGTACCAAATCATCCCCCCCCTACGAGCAGTACTTC. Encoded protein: CASTKSSPPYEQYF.

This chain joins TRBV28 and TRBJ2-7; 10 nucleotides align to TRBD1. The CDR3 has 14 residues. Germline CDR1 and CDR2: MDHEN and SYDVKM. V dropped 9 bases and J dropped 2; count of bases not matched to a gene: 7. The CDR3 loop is CASRSGQGTYEQYF. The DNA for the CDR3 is TGTGCCAGTCGTTCGGGACAGGGGACCTACGAGCAGTACTTC.

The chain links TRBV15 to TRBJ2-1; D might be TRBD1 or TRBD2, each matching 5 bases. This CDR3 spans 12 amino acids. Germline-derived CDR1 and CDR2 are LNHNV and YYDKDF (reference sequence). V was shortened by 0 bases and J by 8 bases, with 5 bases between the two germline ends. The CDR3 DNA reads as TGTGCCACCAGCAGAGAGGGGGATGAGCAGTTCTTC. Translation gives CATSREGDEQFF. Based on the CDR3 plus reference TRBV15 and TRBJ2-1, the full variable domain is DAMVIQNPRYQVTQFGKPVTLSCSQTLNHNVMYWYQQKSSQAPKLLFHYYDKDFNNEADTPDNFQSRRPNTSFCFLDIRSPGLGDTAMYLCATSREGDEQFFGPGTRLTVL.

The CDR3 loop reads CASSFEQGATEAFF. The CDR3 region has the DNA TGCGCCAGCAGCTTCGAACAGGGGGCAACTGAAGCTTTCTTT. This chain connects TRBV5-1 to TRBJ1-1; TRBD1 aligns across 9 bases. Trimming cost V 2 bases and J 5 bases; bases outside gene matches: 4. CDR1 is SGHRS, CDR2 YFSETQ, per germline. This CDR3 has 14 amino acids.

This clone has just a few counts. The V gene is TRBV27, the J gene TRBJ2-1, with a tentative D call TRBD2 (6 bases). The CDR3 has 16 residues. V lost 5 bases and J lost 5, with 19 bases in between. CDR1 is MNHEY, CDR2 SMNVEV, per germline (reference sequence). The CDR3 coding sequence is TGTGCCAGCAGTCCGCGGGATCTCAGATGGGACAATGAGCAGTTCTTC. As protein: CASSPRDLRWDNEQFF.

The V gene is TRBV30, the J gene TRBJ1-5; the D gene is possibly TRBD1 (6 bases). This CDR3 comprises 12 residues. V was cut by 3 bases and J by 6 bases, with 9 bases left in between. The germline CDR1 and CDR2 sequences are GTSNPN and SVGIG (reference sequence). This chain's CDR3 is CAWRKGGQPQHF. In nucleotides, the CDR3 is TGTGCCTGGAGAAAGGGGGGTCAGCCCCAGCATTTT.

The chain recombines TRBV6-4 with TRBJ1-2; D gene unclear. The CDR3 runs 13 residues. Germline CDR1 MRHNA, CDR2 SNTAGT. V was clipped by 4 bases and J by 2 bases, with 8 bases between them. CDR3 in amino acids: CASSGDGNYGYTF. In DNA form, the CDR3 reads TGTGCCAGCAGTGGGGATGGGAACTATGGCTACACCTTC.

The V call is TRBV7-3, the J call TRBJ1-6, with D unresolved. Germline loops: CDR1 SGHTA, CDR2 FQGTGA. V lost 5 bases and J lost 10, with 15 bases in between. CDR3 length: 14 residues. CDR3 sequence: CASSHSGRGSPLHF. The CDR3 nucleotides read TGTGCCAGCAGCCACTCCGGACGGGGATCACCCCTCCACTTT.

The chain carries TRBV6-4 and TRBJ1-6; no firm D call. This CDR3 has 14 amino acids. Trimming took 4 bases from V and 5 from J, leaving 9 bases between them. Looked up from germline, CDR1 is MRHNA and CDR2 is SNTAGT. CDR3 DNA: TGTGCCAGCAGTGCCGCAGGCAATAATTCACCCCTCCACTTT. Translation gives CASSAAGNNSPLHF.